The 19 T cell receptor beta chains below were found in one sample sequenced in a study of beta chain features in type 1 diabetes. Study conclusions and caveats: People with Type 1 diabetes carried modestly yet significantly shorter TCRB CDR3s in all four CD4+ subsets.

The investigators reverse transcribed all of the isolated RNA, so they sequenced expressed TCRB transcripts. This table comes from immunoSEQ multiplex PCR, and its TCRdb copy is limited to in-frame clones, with some not included. The table shows more than 250,000 clones, with less than 30% occurring only once. These receptors have no known antigen. What was sequenced was naive CD4+ T cells from blood. The receptors were sampled from a woman aged 25-40 years with type 1 diabetes.

The table lists this clone with a few counts. The chain joins TRBV18 to TRBJ2-7, with 8 bases aligning to TRBD1. The V gene's germline CDR1 is KGHSH and CDR2 LQKENI. The CDR3 has 15 amino acids. V was clipped by 0 bases and J by 4 bases; unmatched bases: 5. The CDR3: CASSPPRQGRYEQYF. CDR3 in DNA: TGTGCCAGCTCACCACCGCGACAGGGGAGGTACGAGCAGTACTTC. The full variable domain, in which reference TRBV18 and TRBJ2-7 provide the parts outside the CDR3, is NAGVMQNPRHLVRRRGQEARLRCSPMKGHSHVYWYRQLPEEGLKFMVYLQKENIIDESGMPKERFSAEFPKEGPSILRIQQVVRGDSAAYFCASSPPRQGRYEQYFGPGTRLTVT.

There are a few counts of this clone. The CDR3 protein is CASSFFSGITGELFF. The DNA for the CDR3 is TGTGCCAGCAGCTTCTTCTCCGGGATCACCGGGGAGCTGTTTTTT. The chain uses TRBV5-4 and TRBJ2-2; the D gene is possibly TRBD2 (5 bases). V was pared by 2 bases and J by 4 bases, with 12 bases between. CDR1 and CDR2 from the germline V gene are SGHNT and YYREEE (reference sequence). This CDR3 contains 15 residues.

The genes are TRBV7-3 and TRBJ2-2; weak D call: TRBD1 (6 bases). The CDR3 length is 13 residues. V shed 5 bases and J shed 5 bases, with 9 bases lying between them. CDR1 is SGHTA and CDR2 is FQGTGA in the germline V gene. The CDR3: CASSGQRTGELFF. The CDR3 bases are TGTGCCAGCAGCGGACAGAGGACCGGGGAGCTGTTTTTT. Complete variable domain (other parts from reference TRBV7-3 and TRBJ2-2): GAGVSQTPSNKVTEKGKYVELRCDPISGHTALYWYRQSLGQGPEFLIYFQGTGAADDSGLPNDRFFAVRPEGSVSTLKIQRTERGDSAVYLCASSGQRTGELFFGEGSRLTVL.

CDR3 region: CASSSLAGGTYNEQFF. As DNA, the CDR3 is TGTGCCAGCAGCTCGCTAGCGGGAGGGACTTACAATGAGCAGTTCTTC. The rearrangement joins TRBV5-8 to TRBJ2-1; TRBD2 matches 12 bases. V was clipped by 3 bases and J by 4 bases; unmatched bases: 5. Per germline, CDR1 SGHTS and CDR2 YDEGEE. The length of the CDR3 is 16 residues.

The chain links TRBV5-1 to TRBJ2-1; 8 bases are a match to TRBD2. Trimming cost V 3 bases and J 10 bases; bases outside gene matches: 0. This CDR3 has 11 residues. CDR1 and CDR2 from the germline V gene are SGHRS and YFSETQ. DNA for the CDR3: TGCGCCAGCAGCTCTAGCGGGGAGCAGTTCTTC. Translated: CASSSSGEQFF. The variable domain in full, with the rest retrieved from reference TRBV5-1 and TRBJ2-1, is KAGVTQTPRYLIKTRGQQVTLSCSPISGHRSVSWYQQTPGQGLQFLFEYFSETQRNKGNFPGRFSGRQFSNSRSEMNVSTLELGDSALYLCASSSSGEQFFGPGTRLTVL.

This chain connects TRBV2 to TRBJ1-2, with a weak D call TRBD1 (6 bases). V lost 9 bases and J lost 5, with 16 bases in between. This CDR3 comprises 13 residues. CDR1 is SNHLY and CDR2 is FYNNEI in the germline V gene. The CDR3, as DNA: TGTGCCAGTCTACAGGGAGTACATTATGGCTACACCTTC. Translated, it gives CASLQGVHYGYTF.

In this sample, this clone turned up a few times. The V and J genes are TRBV4-1 and TRBJ2-3, with D maybe TRBD1 (5 bases). CDR3 length equals 17 residues. The V end was cut by 3 bases, the J end by 2 bases, with 18 bases between. Germline lookup yields CDR1 MGHRA and CDR2 YSYEKL. The CDR3 here is CASSHPRATGFTDTQYF. In DNA form, the CDR3 reads TGCGCCAGCAGCCATCCCAGGGCTACCGGCTTCACAGATACGCAGTATTTT.

The chain combines TRBV19 with TRBJ2-7, with TRBD2 matching over 7 bases. Germline V gives CDR1 LNHDA, CDR2 SQIVND (reference sequence). J lost 1 base, V lost 7 bases, and 13 bases had no gene match. The CDR3 runs 16 residues. The CDR3 reads CASNGRGRVLSYEQYF. The CDR3 DNA follows: TGTGCCAGTAACGGTCGCGGGAGAGTCCTTTCCTACGAGCAGTACTTC.

This clone was seen more than once but under ten times. This chain links TRBV7-2 with TRBJ1-5; unclear D gene. This CDR3 region has 14 residues. V was trimmed by 1 base and J by 5 bases, leaving 9 bases between them. Germline V gene data show CDR1 as SGHTA and CDR2 as FQGNSA. The CDR3, as DNA: TGTGCCAGCAGCTTAGGGCGGGCCCATCAGCCCCAGCATTTT. It translates to CASSLGRAHQPQHF.

V is TRBV5-6 and J is TRBJ2-1; the match to TRBD2 covers 14 bases. The CDR3 sequence is 16 residues long. The junction had 10 bases not matched to a gene; V was cut back by 7 bases and J by 7 bases. Germline lookup yields CDR1 SGHDT and CDR2 YYEEEE. The CDR3 nucleotides are TGTGCCAGCTCCCTAGGAAGGACTAGCGGGAGGAATGAGCAGTTCTTC. Amino acid sequence: CASSLGRTSGRNEQFF.

Here the CDR3 DNA reads TGTGCCAGCAGCCAGGGACTAGTGCGGGAGACCCAGTACTTC. It yields the protein CASSQGLVRETQYF. The rearrangement uses TRBV11-2 and TRBJ2-5; 8 positions agree with TRBD2. This CDR3 has 14 residues. Germline CDR1 SGHAT, CDR2 FQNNGV. J gave up 5 bases and V 5 bases, and 7 bases lay outside the gene matches.

The V call is TRBV28, the J call TRBJ2-1, with a weak D call TRBD2 (6 bases). Trimming removed 5 bases from V and 4 bases from J, with 15 bases in between. This CDR3 is 15 amino acids long. Germline V gives CDR1 MDHEN, CDR2 SYDVKM. The CDR3 sequence: CASSTPGGVYNEQFF. Written as DNA, the CDR3 is TGTGCCAGCAGTACTCCAGGAGGGGTTTACAATGAGCAGTTCTTC.

The rearrangement links TRBV11-2 to TRBJ1-1; D is perhaps TRBD1 (6 bases). The CDR3 loop spans 14 amino acids. CDR1 SGHAT and CDR2 FQNNGV come from the germline V gene. Trimming removed 5 bases at V and 2 bases at J, with 12 bases between. CDR3 region: CASSPGGPNTEAFF. The CDR3 DNA reads TGTGCCAGCAGCCCCGGGGGGCCAAACACTGAAGCTTTCTTT.

The genes are TRBV7-9 and TRBJ1-2, with 10 bases aligning to TRBD1. Germline trimming cut 4 bases from V and 8 bases from J; bases unmatched to any gene: 13. Germline values: CDR1 SEHNR, CDR2 FQNEAQ (reference sequence). This CDR3 contains 16 residues. CDR3 protein: CASSSLGGTGVGGYTF. In DNA form, the CDR3 reads TGTGCCAGCAGCTCTCTGGGAGGGACAGGGGTCGGCGGCTACACCTTC.

The V call is TRBV5-1, the J call TRBJ1-5; TRBD1 matches 7 bases. J gave up 4 bases and V 4 bases, and 5 bases lay outside the gene matches. The V gene's germline CDR1 is SGHRS and CDR2 YFSETQ. This CDR3 contains 14 residues. CDR3: CASSATGPNQPQHF. CDR3 in DNA: TGCGCCAGCAGCGCGACAGGGCCTAATCAGCCCCAGCATTTT.

The V gene is TRBV18, the J gene TRBJ1-2; D is possibly TRBD1 (6 bases). The CDR3 spans 14 residues. CDR1 is KGHSH and CDR2 is LQKENI in the germline V gene. Between the trimmed V and J ends, which lost 3 bases and 4 bases, there was a span of 12 bases. CDR3 in DNA: TGTGCCAGCTCACCGGACAGAAGCGTCTATGGCTACACCTTC. This codes for CASSPDRSVYGYTF.

About this clone itself: The same CDR3 also results from other DNA sequences found in this sample. V is TRBV18 and J is TRBJ1-1; 7 nucleotides agree with TRBD1. V was clipped by 3 bases and J by 4 bases; unmatched bases: 2. This CDR3 comprises 13 residues. Germline CDR1 and CDR2: KGHSH and LQKENI. CDR3 nucleotides: TGTGCCAGCTCACCGACAGGGCTCACTGAAGCTTTCTTT. Its protein is CASSPTGLTEAFF.

The chain employs TRBV11-2 and TRBJ2-1; 8 bases are a match to TRBD2. CDR1 is SGHAT and CDR2 is FQNNGV in the germline V gene. V lost 1 base and J lost 7; bases outside the gene matches: 9. CDR3 length: 16 residues. In nucleotides, the CDR3 is TGTGCCAGCAGCTTAGTTAAGGGCGGGAGGAGGAATGAGCAGTTCTTC. It is translated as CASSLVKGGRRNEQFF.

The V gene is TRBV25-1, the J gene TRBJ1-2; TRBD1 is a possible D gene (5 bases). This CDR3 has 16 residues. The germline V gene encodes CDR1 MGHDK and CDR2 SYGVNS. Trimming stripped 2 bases from V and 3 bases from J, with 16 bases between. The CDR3 here is CASSEQAGLTDYGYTF. The CDR3 nucleotides read TGTGCCAGCAGTGAACAGGCGGGACTAACGGACTATGGCTACACCTTC.